This TCR beta chain was sequenced during a study of blood T cell repertoires in COVID-19. For the study at large: Specimens from acute and convalescent COVID-19 originated in the United States, Italy and Spain.

The V and J ends lost 3 bases and 5 bases, in that order; junction bases with no gene match: 2. Germline CDR1 and CDR2: SGHNT and YYREEE (reference sequence). The CDR3 runs 13 residues. Libraries were prepared by immunoSEQ multiplex PCR; TCRdb keeps only in-frame clonotypes and omits some of them. The sample has around 280,000 clones, about nine tenths seen once. This receptor was identified in a woman aged 25 to 39 with COVID-19, enrolled during active disease. The sequenced material came from peripheral blood. V is TRBV5-4 and J is TRBJ2-1, with 7 bases identical to TRBD2. The CDR3 region is CASSSGTNNEQFF. The CDR3 DNA reads TGTGCCAGCAGCTCCGGGACTAACAATGAGCAGTTCTTC.